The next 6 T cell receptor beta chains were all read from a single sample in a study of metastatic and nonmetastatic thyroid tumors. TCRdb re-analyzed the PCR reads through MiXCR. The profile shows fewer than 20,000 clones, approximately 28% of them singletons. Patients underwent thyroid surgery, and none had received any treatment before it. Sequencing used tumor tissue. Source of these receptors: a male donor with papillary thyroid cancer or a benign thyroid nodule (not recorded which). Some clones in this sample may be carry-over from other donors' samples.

The CDR3 DNA sequence: TGCAGTGCTAGAAGGGGACTAGCGGAGCTCAATGAGCAGTTCTTC. Its protein is CSARRGLAELNEQFF. This chain joins TRBV20-1 and TRBJ2-1; TRBD2 agrees at 11 bases. The V segment lost 2 bases and the J segment 6 bases; nucleotides outside the gene matches: 6. The germline V gene encodes CDR1 DFQATT and CDR2 SNEGSKA (reference sequence). The CDR3 contains 15 residues.

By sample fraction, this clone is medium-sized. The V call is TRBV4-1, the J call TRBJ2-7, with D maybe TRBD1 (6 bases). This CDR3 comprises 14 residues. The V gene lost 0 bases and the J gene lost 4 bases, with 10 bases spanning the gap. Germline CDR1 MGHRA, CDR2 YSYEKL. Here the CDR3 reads CASSQDRGPYEQYF. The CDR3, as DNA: TGCGCCAGCAGCCAAGACAGGGGCCCATACGAGCAGTACTTC.

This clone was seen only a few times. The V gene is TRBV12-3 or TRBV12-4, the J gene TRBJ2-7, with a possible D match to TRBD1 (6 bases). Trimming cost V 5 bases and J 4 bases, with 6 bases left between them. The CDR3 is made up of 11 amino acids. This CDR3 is CASSRGYEQYF. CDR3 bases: TGTGCCAGCAGTAGGGGGTACGAGCAGTACTTC.

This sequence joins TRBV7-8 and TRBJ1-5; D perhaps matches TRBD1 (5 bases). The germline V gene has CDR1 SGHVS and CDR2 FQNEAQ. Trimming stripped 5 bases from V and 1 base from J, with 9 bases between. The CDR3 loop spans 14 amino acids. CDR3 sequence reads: CASSDRDSNQPQHF. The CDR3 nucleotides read TGTGCCAGCAGCGACCGGGACAGCAATCAGCCCCAGCATTTT.

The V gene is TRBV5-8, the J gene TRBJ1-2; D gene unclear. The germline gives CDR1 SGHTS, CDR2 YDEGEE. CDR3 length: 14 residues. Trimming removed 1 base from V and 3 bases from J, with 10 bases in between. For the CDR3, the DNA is TGTGCCAGCAGCTTGCGGGCAGCCGACTATGGCTACACCTTC. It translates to CASSLRAADYGYTF.

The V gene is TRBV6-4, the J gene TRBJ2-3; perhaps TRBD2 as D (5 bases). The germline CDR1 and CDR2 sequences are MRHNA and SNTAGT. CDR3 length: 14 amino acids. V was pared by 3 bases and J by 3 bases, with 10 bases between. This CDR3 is CASSDSVETDTQYF. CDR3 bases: TGTGCCAGCAGTGATAGCGTGGAGACAGATACGCAGTATTTT.